A single sample gave rise to the 25 T cell receptor beta chains below, sequenced in a study of T-cell memory formation after mild COVID-19 (dated by TCRdb to about 2021). The library relied on 5' RACE. Sequencing instrument: Illumina NovaSeq 6000. TCRdb trimmed the raw reads at Q25, called clones with MiXCR and kept productive beta chains. Rows are unified per CDR3 protein, each entry keeping the most common DNA and genes. Across this sample there are 200,000 to 250,000 distinct CDR3 sequences, with roughly 9.4% seen only once. 22% of the sample comes from the top ten. Sequencing was performed on PBMCs or a T cell subset sorted from them (not recorded which). Every receptor here comes from a man younger than 35 who had mild COVID-19 (a few samples of this study predate the infection). The sample titles of this study are shuffled in the database, so cell type and time point are left out; the donor was told from shared clones.

This clonotype was observed many times. As DNA, the CDR3 is TGTGCCAGCAGTTTCCGCGGGACAGGGGTGGTTAGTGGCTACACCTTC. It yields the protein CASSFRGTGVVSGYTF. The genes are TRBV6-5 and TRBJ1-2; TRBD1 agrees at 10 bases. V was pared by 4 bases and J by 7 bases, with 12 bases of the junction left unmatched. CDR3 length equals 16 residues. Germline assignment: CDR1 MNHEY and CDR2 SVGAGI.

Written as DNA, the CDR3 is TGCAGTGCTAGCGGGGGATACGAGCAGTACGTC. Amino acid sequence: CSASGGYEQYV. The gene calls are TRBV20-1 and TRBJ2-7; tentatively, D is TRBD2 (6 bases). V was trimmed by 3 bases and J by 4 bases, leaving 7 bases between them. There are 11 residues in the CDR3. Germline lookup yields CDR1 DFQATT and CDR2 SNEGSKA (reference sequence).

This clonotype was observed many times. This sequence joins TRBV6-5 and TRBJ2-7; the match to TRBD2 covers 7 bases. The V gene's germline CDR1 is MNHEY and CDR2 SVGAGI. This CDR3 is 12 amino acids long. V shed 4 bases, J shed 5 bases, and the junction held 2 bases outside the gene matches. CDR3 region: CASSWEGDEQYF. CDR3 nucleotide sequence: TGTGCCAGCAGTTGGGAGGGCGACGAGCAGTACTTC.

The chain recombines TRBV7-9 with TRBJ2-1; D gene unclear. This CDR3 has 14 residues. The V and J ends lost 4 bases and 8 bases respectively, with 15 bases between them. Per the germline V gene, CDR1 is SEHNR and CDR2 is FQNEAQ (reference sequence). The DNA for the CDR3 is TGTGCCAGCAGCTCATCAGGAGAGGTTTATGAGCAGTTCTTC. It yields the protein CASSSSGEVYEQFF.

The genes are TRBV20-1 and TRBJ1-6; the D is unclear. The CDR3 sequence is 14 residues long. Germline V gene data show CDR1 as DFQATT and CDR2 as SNEGSKA (reference sequence). Trimming removed 6 bases from V and 4 bases from J, with 13 bases in between. Here the CDR3 reads CSAPRASYNSPLHF. DNA for the CDR3: TGCAGTGCGCCTAGGGCGTCTTATAATTCACCCCTCCACTTT.

V usage is TRBV10-3 and J usage is TRBJ1-1, with 7 bases fitting TRBD1. Germline V CDR1 and CDR2: ENHRY, SYGVKD. V trimming: 3 bases; J trimming: 2 bases; junction bases outside the gene matches: 15. The CDR3 extends over 18 amino acids. The CDR3 nucleotides read TGTGCCATCAGTGACCCGGGACAGTCCTTCCCATTTAACACTGAAGCTTTCTTT. Its protein product is CAISDPGQSFPFNTEAFF.

This clonotype was seen only a few times. This chain uses TRBV9 with TRBJ2-1; 10 bases fit TRBD2. CDR1 and CDR2 (germline): SGDLS, YYNGEE. CDR3 size: 16 residues. After removal of 0 bases from V and 2 bases from J, the junction contained 2 bases not matched to a gene. The CDR3 coding sequence is TGTGCCAGCAGCGTAGGGACTAGCGGAGCCTACAATGAGCAGTTCTTC. This sequence encodes CASSVGTSGAYNEQFF. Complete variable domain (other parts from reference TRBV9 and TRBJ2-1): DSGVTQTPKHLITATGQRVTLRCSPRSGDLSVYWYQQSLDQGLQFLIQYYNGEERAKGNILERFSAQQFPDLHSELNLSSLELGDSALYFCASSVGTSGAYNEQFFGPGTRLTVL.

The chain carries TRBV5-1 and TRBJ2-7; unclear D gene. This CDR3 spans 13 amino acids. V lost 2 bases and J lost 0, with 6 bases in between. Per germline, CDR1 SGHRS and CDR2 YFSETQ. The CDR3 sequence: CASSLFPSYEQYV. CDR3 nucleotide sequence: TGCGCCAGCAGCTTATTTCCCTCCTACGAGCAGTACGTC.

This clonotype was found a few times. The chain uses TRBV18 and TRBJ2-3; 10 positions agree with TRBD2. The CDR3 is 15 residues long. Germline V CDR1 and CDR2: KGHSH, LQKENI. V dropped 4 bases and J dropped 7; count of bases not matched to a gene: 8. CDR3 in amino acids: CASSLASGGLNTQYF. The CDR3 nucleotides are TGTGCCAGCTCACTCGCTAGCGGGGGCTTGAATACGCAGTATTTT.

This clonotype has just a few counts. The chain employs TRBV6-2 or TRBV6-3 and TRBJ1-4; D perhaps matches TRBD1 (5 bases). The CDR3 extends over 18 amino acids. V shed 2 bases and J shed 5 bases, with 21 bases lying between them. The germline V gene encodes CDR1 MNHEY and CDR2 SVGEGT. CDR3: CASSYHRRTGTPNEKLFF. The CDR3 DNA reads TGTGCCAGCAGTTACCATCGTCGGACCGGGACTCCGAATGAAAAACTGTTTTTT.

This clonotype was seen repeatedly, ten times or more. The chain joins TRBV12-3 or TRBV12-4 to TRBJ2-3; D ambiguous. Trimming left V 6 bases short and J 4 bases short, with 14 bases between. The CDR3 has 14 amino acids. CDR3 nucleotide sequence: TGTGCCAGCAGGTTTTCCCTTAGCCCAGATACGCAGTATTTT. Translation gives CASRFSLSPDTQYF.

The gene calls are TRBV12-5 and TRBJ1-2, with a weak D call TRBD1 (6 bases). This CDR3 comprises 15 residues. CDR1 and CDR2 (germline): LGHNT, FRNRAP. Trimming removed 7 bases at V and 3 bases at J, with 18 bases between. The CDR3, as DNA: TGTGCTAGTGCCTCTGCCGGGGGGCGCCACTATGGCTACACCTTC. Its translation is CASASAGGRHYGYTF.

CDR3 in DNA: TGTGCCAGCAGTCCGCATCAGGGGAGTAGCCAAGAGACCCAGTACTTC. Translating gives CASSPHQGSSQETQYF. The V and J genes are TRBV16 and TRBJ2-5; tentatively, D is TRBD1 (6 bases). The CDR3 has 16 amino acids. CDR1 is KGHSY and CDR2 is FQNENV in the germline V gene. V gave up 6 bases and J gave up 1 base, with 18 bases separating them.

This chain links TRBV10-3 with TRBJ2-2, with 12 positions matching TRBD2. Germline lookup yields CDR1 ENHRY and CDR2 SYGVKD. CDR3 length equals 20 residues. Trimming at V came to 0 bases and at J to 4 bases, leaving 12 bases not matched to a gene. CDR3: CAISESQRLAGATSTGELFF. The CDR3 nucleotides read TGTGCCATCAGTGAGTCCCAGCGACTAGCGGGGGCCACCTCCACCGGGGAGCTGTTTTTT.

This chain links TRBV18 with TRBJ1-4; TRBD1 matches at 7 bases. Germline V gene data show CDR1 as KGHSH and CDR2 as LQKENI. J lost 8 bases, V lost 5 bases, and 11 bases had no gene match. The CDR3 covers 15 residues. CDR3 in amino acids: CASSAGTVLGEKLFF. The CDR3 DNA follows: TGTGCCAGCTCAGCCGGGACAGTCCTCGGGGAAAAACTGTTTTTT.

The chain combines TRBV7-2 with TRBJ2-1; D is possibly TRBD2 (6 bases). Germline V lookup: CDR1 SGHTA, CDR2 FQGNSA. This CDR3 is built from 14 residues. V was shortened by 4 bases and J by 7 bases, with 14 bases between the two germline ends. The chain's CDR3 is CASSSESSGNEQFF. In DNA form, the CDR3 reads TGTGCCAGCAGCTCAGAGAGTAGCGGTAATGAGCAGTTCTTC.

The V and J genes are TRBV7-2 and TRBJ2-7, with D possibly TRBD1 on 5 matching bases. The length of the CDR3 is 15 residues. Germline CDR1 is SGHTA and CDR2 is FQGNSA. Trimming pared 2 bases from V and 0 bases from J, leaving 11 bases between. For the CDR3, the DNA is TGTGCCAGCAGCTTATCGCCAGGGAACTCCTACGAGCAGTACGTC. Its protein is CASSLSPGNSYEQYV.

The table lists this clonotype with a few counts. V and J are TRBV7-3 and TRBJ1-2; 10 nucleotides line up with TRBD1. The CDR3 totals 14 residues. V dropped 4 bases and J dropped 6; count of bases not matched to a gene: 5. CDR1 SGHTA and CDR2 FQGTGA come from the germline V gene. This chain's CDR3 is CASSSDRGQHGYTF. The DNA for the CDR3 is TGTGCCAGCAGCTCCGACAGGGGGCAACATGGCTACACCTTC.

The rearrangement joins TRBV7-2 to TRBJ1-5, with 8 bases identical to TRBD1. Per germline, CDR1 SGHTA and CDR2 FQGNSA. CDR3 length equals 13 residues. The J segment lost 10 bases and the V segment lost 5 bases, leaving 7 bases of the junction unmatched. This chain's CDR3 is CASSMDRASPQHF. The DNA of the CDR3 is TGTGCCAGCAGCATGGACAGGGCAAGTCCCCAGCATTTT. The variable domain in full, completed from reference TRBV7-2 and TRBJ1-5, reads GAGVSQSPSNKVTEKGKDVELRCDPISGHTALYWYRQSLGQGLEFLIYFQGNSAPDKSGLPSDRFSAERTGGSVSTLTIQRTQQEDSAVYLCASSMDRASPQHFGDGTRLSIL.

In this sample, this clonotype turned up a few times. This chain connects TRBV6-5 to TRBJ1-6; weak D call: TRBD1 (5 bases). Deletions cut 6 bases from V and 9 bases from J, with 12 bases between. This CDR3 is built from 13 residues. The germline CDR1 and CDR2 sequences are MNHEY and SVGAGI. The CDR3, as DNA: TGTGCCAGCAGCTATGGGACTTCTTCACCCCTCCACTTT. Translation: CASSYGTSSPLHF.

This clonotype was found many times. J is TRBJ2-7 and V is TRBV7-2; D might be TRBD2 (6 bases). The CDR3 has 14 amino acids. With 3 bases removed from V and 2 bases from J, the gap between germline ends came to 11 bases. Per germline, CDR1 SGHTA and CDR2 FQGNSA. CDR3 sequence reads: CASSFNGGPYEQYF. In nucleotides, the CDR3 is TGTGCCAGCAGCTTCAACGGGGGACCCTACGAGCAGTACTTC. The whole variable domain, filled in from reference TRBV7-2 and TRBJ2-7, reads GAGVSQSPSNKVTEKGKDVELRCDPISGHTALYWYRQSLGQGLEFLIYFQGNSAPDKSGLPSDRFSAERTGGSVSTLTIQRTQQEDSAVYLCASSFNGGPYEQYFGPGTRLTVT.

This clonotype was seen a handful of times. The chain has TRBV7-9 and TRBJ2-2; D uncertain. Germline CDR1 SEHNR, CDR2 FQNEAQ (reference sequence). Trimming took 5 bases from V and 5 from J, leaving 12 bases between them. CDR3 size: 14 residues. The CDR3 reads CASSQMRWTGELFF. In nucleotides, the CDR3 is TGTGCCAGCAGCCAGATGAGGTGGACCGGGGAGCTGTTTTTT.

This clonotype has a handful of counts. The CDR3 spells CASSFIDGGAVSEQFF. The CDR3 DNA reads TGTGCCAGCAGCTTCATAGACGGGGGGGCTGTGTCTGAGCAGTTCTTC. J is TRBJ2-1 and V is TRBV7-8, with 8 bases lining up with TRBD2. The V gene end was trimmed by 3 bases and the J gene end by 9 bases; junction bases not matched to a gene: 13. The CDR3 has 16 amino acids. Looked up from germline, CDR1 is SGHVS and CDR2 is FQNEAQ.

The V call is TRBV7-9, the J call TRBJ2-7; unclear D gene. Trimming left V 6 bases short and J 5 bases short, with 11 bases between. Germline CDR1 SEHNR, CDR2 FQNEAQ (reference sequence). The CDR3 sequence is 12 residues long. This CDR3 is CASRADRDEQYF. In DNA form, the CDR3 reads TGTGCCAGCAGGGCCGATCGGGACGAGCAGTACTTC.

This clonotype showed up many times. The genes are TRBV11-2 and TRBJ2-3; a weak D match, TRBD2 (5 bases). Germline CDR1 SGHAT, CDR2 FQNNGV. Trimming removed 6 bases at V and 2 bases at J, with 15 bases between. The CDR3 runs to 15 residues. CDR3 residues: CASRVASGPTDTQYF. The CDR3 region has the DNA TGTGCCAGCAGGGTGGCAAGCGGCCCCACAGATACGCAGTATTTT.